Listed below are T cell receptor beta chains from one sample, sequenced in a study of T cell responses to AZD1222 COVID-19 vaccine. Here immunoSEQ multiplex PCR was the method, and the copy in TCRdb shows in-frame clones only, minus some. The table records about 97,000 clones, about 89% of them present only once. The starting material was peripheral blood, obtained on day 0 of AZD1222 vaccination. The receptor set was obtained from an adult in good health. CDR3s include the opening cysteine and the closing phenylalanine or tryptophan. The order of the fields is J gene, D gene, clone size, V gene, CDR3 DNA, CDR3 protein. A D gene is named only where the DNA matches it firmly. Not all rows give a size; the values are once, few, many and, for expanded clones, a class.

j_gene: TRBJ1-3
d_gene: TRBD1
abundance: -
v_gene: TRBV28
CDR3nt: TGTGCCAGCAGTTTATATGCCCAAGGGGGCGCGAACACCATATATTTT
CDR3aa: CASSLYAQGGANTIYF

j_gene: TRBJ2-1
d_gene: TRBD1
abundance: -
v_gene: TRBV11-2
CDR3nt: TGTGCCAGCAGGAAACCCGGGACAGGTAACAATGAGCAGTTCTTC
CDR3aa: CASRKPGTGNNEQFF

j_gene: TRBJ2-7
d_gene: TRBD1
abundance: -
v_gene: TRBV18
CDR3nt: TGTGCCAGCTCACCAACAATGGGGACAGGGAGCTCCTACGAGCAGTACTTC
CDR3aa: CASSPTMGTGSSYEQYF

j_gene: TRBJ2-6
d_gene: -
abundance: -
v_gene: TRBV18
CDR3nt: TGTGCCAGCTCACCCCGGGCTTTCTCTGGGGCCAACGTCCTGACTTTC
CDR3aa: CASSPRAFSGANVLTF

j_gene: TRBJ2-1
d_gene: -
abundance: few
v_gene: TRBV29-1
CDR3nt: TGCAGCGTGGAATCCGGACGGGGGAGCTCCTACAATGAGCAGTTCTTC
CDR3aa: CSVESGRGSSYNEQFF

j_gene: TRBJ1-3
d_gene: -
abundance: -
v_gene: TRBV7-2
CDR3nt: TGTGCCAGCAGCTTAGTTGGCGGTTCTGGAAACACCATATATTTT
CDR3aa: CASSLVGGSGNTIYF

j_gene: TRBJ1-4
d_gene: -
abundance: -
v_gene: TRBV18
CDR3nt: TGTGCCAGCTCACCATTGAATGAAAAACTGTTTTTT
CDR3aa: CASSPLNEKLFF

j_gene: TRBJ1-5
d_gene: -
abundance: -
v_gene: TRBV5-1
CDR3nt: TGCGCCAGCAGCTTGGCATACAATCAGCCCCAGCATTTT
CDR3aa: CASSLAYNQPQHF

j_gene: TRBJ2-2
d_gene: TRBD2
abundance: -
v_gene: TRBV12-3/TRBV12-4
CDR3nt: TGTGCCAGCAGTTTGCGGGGGACCGGGGAGCTGTTTTTT
CDR3aa: CASSLRGTGELFF

j_gene: TRBJ2-2
d_gene: -
abundance: -
v_gene: TRBV7-2
CDR3nt: TGTGCCACTAAAAGCGGGCGCACCGGGGAGCTGTTTTTT
CDR3aa: CATKSGRTGELFF

j_gene: TRBJ2-7
d_gene: TRBD1
abundance: -
v_gene: TRBV2
CDR3nt: TGTGCCAGCAGTGGACAGGGGGTCGACGAGCAGTACTTC
CDR3aa: CASSGQGVDEQYF

j_gene: TRBJ1-2
d_gene: -
abundance: -
v_gene: TRBV4-3
CDR3nt: TGCGCCAGCAGCCAAGGGCAGGGTCCCTCCTATGGCTACACCTTC
CDR3aa: CASSQGQGPSYGYTF

j_gene: TRBJ2-3
d_gene: -
abundance: -
v_gene: TRBV10-2
CDR3nt: TGCGCCAGCAGTGCTCTTAGCGGCACCTCTAGCACAGATACGCAGTATTTT
CDR3aa: CASSALSGTSSTDTQYF

j_gene: TRBJ1-2
d_gene: -
abundance: -
v_gene: TRBV30
CDR3nt: TGTGCCTGCCCCGGGGCCCTCTATGGCTACACCTTC
CDR3aa: CACPGALYGYTF

j_gene: TRBJ2-2
d_gene: TRBD2
abundance: -
v_gene: TRBV7-8
CDR3nt: TGTGCCAGCAGCTTAACTAGCGGGGGGCCGGGCACCGGGGAGCTGTTTTTT
CDR3aa: CASSLTSGGPGTGELFF

j_gene: TRBJ2-7
d_gene: TRBD2
abundance: -
v_gene: TRBV7-9
CDR3nt: TGTGCCAGCAGCTTAGGGACTAGCGGGAGGGCTTACGAGCAGTACTTC
CDR3aa: CASSLGTSGRAYEQYF

j_gene: TRBJ1-2
d_gene: -
abundance: -
v_gene: TRBV28
CDR3nt: TGTGCCACCAGACTGGGGGGCCCGCGTGGCTACACCTTC
CDR3aa: CATRLGGPRGYTF

j_gene: TRBJ1-1
d_gene: TRBD1
abundance: -
v_gene: TRBV18
CDR3nt: TGTGCCAGCTCCCCTATATTGACAGGGGGAAACACTGAAGCTTTCTTT
CDR3aa: CASSPILTGGNTEAFF

j_gene: TRBJ1-2
d_gene: -
abundance: -
v_gene: TRBV28
CDR3nt: TGTGCCAGTTCCGGGACATATACTATCGGCTACACCTTC
CDR3aa: CASSGTYTIGYTF

j_gene: TRBJ2-5
d_gene: -
abundance: -
v_gene: TRBV19
CDR3nt: TGTGCCAGTAGTACGACGTCTTCAGGCGAGACCCAGTACTTC
CDR3aa: CASSTTSSGETQYF

j_gene: TRBJ2-7
d_gene: -
abundance: -
v_gene: TRBV28
CDR3nt: TGTGCCAGCAGACCAAGACCGAGCTCCTACGAGCAGTACTTC
CDR3aa: CASRPRPSSYEQYF

j_gene: TRBJ2-1
d_gene: TRBD1
abundance: -
v_gene: TRBV27
CDR3nt: TGTGCCAGCAGTTTTGACAGGGGGAACAATGAGCAGTTCTTC
CDR3aa: CASSFDRGNNEQFF

j_gene: TRBJ2-3
d_gene: -
abundance: -
v_gene: TRBV2
CDR3nt: TGTGCCAGCAATCAGGGTACGCAGTATTTT
CDR3aa: CASNQGTQYF

j_gene: TRBJ1-1
d_gene: -
abundance: once
v_gene: TRBV10-3
CDR3nt: TGTGCCATCAGCTCCTCGACACGCATGAACACTGAAGCTTTCTTT
CDR3aa: CAISSSTRMNTEAFF

j_gene: TRBJ2-7
d_gene: -
abundance: -
v_gene: TRBV9
CDR3nt: TGTGCCAGCAGCCCCCAGGGGTCGGGGTACGAGCAGTACTTC
CDR3aa: CASSPQGSGYEQYF

j_gene: TRBJ1-2
d_gene: -
abundance: once
v_gene: TRBV19
CDR3nt: TGTGCCAGTAGTATGAGCGGGCAGGGGAACTATGGCTACACCTTC
CDR3aa: CASSMSGQGNYGYTF

j_gene: TRBJ1-5
d_gene: TRBD1
abundance: -
v_gene: TRBV7-9
CDR3nt: TGTGCCAGCAGCTTAGAGGGGGCCCAGCCCCAGCATTTT
CDR3aa: CASSLEGAQPQHF

j_gene: TRBJ1-4
d_gene: -
abundance: -
v_gene: TRBV7-9
CDR3nt: TGTGCCAGCAGCTTGATGCAGGGTGAAAAACTGTTTTTT
CDR3aa: CASSLMQGEKLFF

j_gene: TRBJ2-1
d_gene: TRBD1
abundance: -
v_gene: TRBV4-3
CDR3nt: TGCGCCAGCAGCCAAGGAACGGGACAGTTCCTCTATGAGCAGTTCTTC
CDR3aa: CASSQGTGQFLYEQFF

j_gene: TRBJ2-7
d_gene: TRBD2
abundance: -
v_gene: TRBV7-2
CDR3nt: TGTGCCAGCAGCTCACAAACTAGCGGGAGGATCTACTACGAGCAGTACTTC
CDR3aa: CASSSQTSGRIYYEQYF

j_gene: TRBJ2-1
d_gene: TRBD2
abundance: few
v_gene: TRBV7-9
CDR3nt: TGTGCCAGCAGCCAACCCCTAGCGGGGCCCTCCTACAATGAGCAGTTCTTC
CDR3aa: CASSQPLAGPSYNEQFF

j_gene: TRBJ1-2
d_gene: -
abundance: -
v_gene: TRBV19
CDR3nt: TGTGCCAGTAGTATAGAGTGGGCAGCTAACTATGGCTACACCTTC
CDR3aa: CASSIEWAANYGYTF

j_gene: TRBJ2-4
d_gene: -
abundance: -
v_gene: TRBV7-2
CDR3nt: TGTGCCAGCAGCCCGGACATATCCTTAGCCAAAAACATTCAGTACTTC
CDR3aa: CASSPDISLAKNIQYF

j_gene: TRBJ2-7
d_gene: -
abundance: -
v_gene: TRBV10-3
CDR3nt: TGTGCCATCAATCCAGCGGTTGGCGACGAGCAGTACTTC
CDR3aa: CAINPAVGDEQYF

j_gene: TRBJ1-5
d_gene: -
abundance: -
v_gene: TRBV5-1
CDR3nt: TGCGCCAGCAGCTTGGGGGGGCCCAATCAGCCCCAGCATTTT
CDR3aa: CASSLGGPNQPQHF

j_gene: TRBJ2-1
d_gene: -
abundance: -
v_gene: TRBV5-4
CDR3nt: TGTGCCAGCAGCCCGGAAGGACACGGCAATGAGCAGTTCTTC
CDR3aa: CASSPEGHGNEQFF

j_gene: TRBJ2-1
d_gene: -
abundance: -
v_gene: TRBV3-1/TRBV3-2
CDR3nt: TGTGCCAGCAGCCAACAATTGGGTTCCTACAATGAGCAGTTCTTC
CDR3aa: CASSQQLGSYNEQFF

j_gene: TRBJ1-3
d_gene: TRBD1
abundance: once
v_gene: TRBV7-2
CDR3nt: TGTGCCAGCAGCTTAGCACAGGGGTCCTCTGGAAACACCATATATTTT
CDR3aa: CASSLAQGSSGNTIYF

j_gene: TRBJ2-1
d_gene: TRBD1
abundance: -
v_gene: TRBV19
CDR3nt: TGTGCCAGTAGCACCGGGACAGGGGGCCCCTACAATGAGCAGTTCTTC
CDR3aa: CASSTGTGGPYNEQFF

j_gene: TRBJ1-1
d_gene: -
abundance: -
v_gene: TRBV7-2
CDR3nt: TGTGCCAGCACCATTAGACAGAACACTGAAGCTTTCTTT
CDR3aa: CASTIRQNTEAFF

j_gene: TRBJ2-1
d_gene: -
abundance: -
v_gene: TRBV6-2/TRBV6-3
CDR3nt: TGTGCCAGCAGTTACGGGGGAGCACGGAATGAGCAGTTCTTC
CDR3aa: CASSYGGARNEQFF

j_gene: TRBJ1-5
d_gene: TRBD1
abundance: -
v_gene: TRBV3-1/TRBV3-2
CDR3nt: TGTGCCAGCAGCCAAACAGGGGGATTCAATCAGCCCCAGCATTTT
CDR3aa: CASSQTGGFNQPQHF

j_gene: TRBJ1-6
d_gene: -
abundance: -
v_gene: TRBV6-2/TRBV6-3
CDR3nt: TGTGCCAGCAGTTACTCGGTTACCCTCCACTTT
CDR3aa: CASSYSVTLHF

j_gene: TRBJ1-4
d_gene: TRBD1
abundance: -
v_gene: TRBV4-3
CDR3nt: TGCGCCAGCAGCGGACAGGGCGAAGAAAAACTGTTTTTT
CDR3aa: CASSGQGEEKLFF

j_gene: TRBJ1-1
d_gene: -
abundance: -
v_gene: TRBV2
CDR3nt: TGTGCCAGCAGTGCCGAGACAGGTGGGATCACTGAAGCTTTCTTT
CDR3aa: CASSAETGGITEAFF

j_gene: TRBJ2-7
d_gene: TRBD1
abundance: -
v_gene: TRBV5-1
CDR3nt: TGCGCCAGCAGCCAAACCGGGACAGGGGGCGACGAGCAGTACTTC
CDR3aa: CASSQTGTGGDEQYF